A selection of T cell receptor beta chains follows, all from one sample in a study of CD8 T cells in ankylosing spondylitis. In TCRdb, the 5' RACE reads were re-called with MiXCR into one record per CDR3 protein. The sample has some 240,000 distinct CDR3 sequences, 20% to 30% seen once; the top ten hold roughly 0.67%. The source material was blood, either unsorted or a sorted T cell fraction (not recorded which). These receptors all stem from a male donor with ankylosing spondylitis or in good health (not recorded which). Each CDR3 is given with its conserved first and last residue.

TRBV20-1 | CSAPRDRGVQETQYF
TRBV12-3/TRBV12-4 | CASSLPVRRGSYNEQFF
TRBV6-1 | CATSGGGNQPQHF
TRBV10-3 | CAISESLQEGQPQHF
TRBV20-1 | CSARRGAGELFF
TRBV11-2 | CASSLGYRGGQETQYF
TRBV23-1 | CASSRPPGRGCEQYF
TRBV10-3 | CAITSGLAGNNEQFF
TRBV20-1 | CSALLAGRYNEQFF
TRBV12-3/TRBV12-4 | CASSLAPGSSYEQYF
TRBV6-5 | CASHTGGYEQYF
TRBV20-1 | CSAVGGGLGDTQYF
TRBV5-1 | CASRPGQGPYEQYF
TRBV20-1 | CSARRGGSYNEQFF
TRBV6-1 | CASSMGQVNSPLHF
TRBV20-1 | CSASPTQGELYPQHF
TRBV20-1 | CSAGGTRDKNIQYF
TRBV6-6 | CASSYEGWETQYF
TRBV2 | CASTEGGASGEAFF
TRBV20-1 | CSARDRRSGSGGSYNEQFF
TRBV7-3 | CASSLDPLPSGDTDTQYF
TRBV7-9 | CASSKPGTGTTDEQYF
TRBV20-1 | CSARVRMNTEAFF
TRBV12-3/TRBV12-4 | CASSLRRGPWGELFF